The clone carrying this T cell receptor beta chain was recorded many times. Its antigen remains unknown. According to the study, genomic DNA was the template for TCR beta VDJ and CDR3 profiling. TCRdb re-called the reads through MiXCR, storing one row per CDR3 protein. Counted here are some 42,000 distinct CDR3 sequences, approximately 71% occurring once; the ten biggest clones make up 23%. This specimen belongs to a study of CD8+CD57+ T cells in acquired aplastic anemia. Turning to the study itself: Sorted CD4+ plus CD8+ cells gave DNA averaging about 3.2 ug.

The CDR3 is made up of 15 amino acids. The V gene lost 2 bases and the J gene lost 4 bases, with 13 bases spanning the gap. CDR1 is KGHDR and CDR2 is SFDVKD in the germline V gene. Regarding the study as a whole: Common to patients and controls were about 31 CD8+ CDR3 sequences.

The V gene is TRBV24-1, the J gene TRBJ1-2; the D is unclear. The receptor was derived from a human donor in good health, serving as a control. Material: sorted CD4+, CD8+, or CD8+CD57+ T cells (not recorded which) from PBMCs. This CDR3 is CATSDSAGAAYGYTF. CDR3 in DNA: TGTGCCACCAGTGATTCGGCGGGAGCAGCCTATGGCTACACCTTC.